The present entry profiles one TCR beta chain with its context. It has no known antigen specificity. No much larger clone exists at a distance of one base, and base qualities are not known. The data originate from a study of T cells in Graves' hyperthyroidism and ophthalmopathy (dated by TCRdb to the late 2010s). In the study overall: Peripheral blood samples were taken at the time of initial diagnosis, prior to any treatment. Following sampling, methimazole starting at 30 mg daily was given to hyperthyroidism patients, and high-dose intravenous methylprednisolone was given to ophthalmopathy patients. TCR V-J signatures able to tell the groups apart were searched for in a discovery cohort of approximately 95 patients, of whom more than 40 had Graves' ophthalmopathy and about 60 had stable Graves' hyperthyroidism. Prospective prediction of ophthalmopathy was tested in an independent validation cohort consisting of 18 hyperthyroidism patients and approximately 16 patients who later progressed to ophthalmopathy. The 90 to 100 discovery patients were randomly divided into training and test sets at a 7:3 ratio. TCR Vbeta CDR3 sequencing of 130 to 150 peripheral blood samples (more than 40 ophthalmopathy, around 80 hyperthyroidism and some 17 progressor patients) is reported in the paper. The study also compared thyroid tissue and blood T-cell repertoires from a handful of Graves' hyperthyroidism patients.

The TCR beta CDR3 regions were amplified from the RNA transcripts. A first-round RT-PCR of the TCR CDR3 used the HTBI primer set with the Qiagen OneStep RT-PCR kit. Libraries were constructed in a second round of multiplex PCR, after which size selection and purification were carried out. The libraries were sequenced on an Illumina HiSeq2000 using paired-end 100 bp reads. On the authors' methods: SOAPnuke was used to process the raw data, with reads discarded if the reads contained adapters or uncalled bases, had a mean Phred below 15, or lacked an exact constant-primer or identifier match. High-quality paired reads were merged with COPE v1.2.5, and unique nucleotide sequences were defined as clonotypes. MiTCR v1.1 was used to align clonotypes to the IMGT TRBV, TRBD and TRBJ reference segments. Only V-J combinations with frequency above 0.0001, covering 99% to 99.2% of repertoires, were analysed. The TCS score was defined as F50 (clonal expansion) divided by E x V (chaos), with BLOSUM62-based TCRdist calculated between CDR3 peptides within each V-J. Welch's t-statistics and random forest reduced fewer than 550 V-J features to under 15, which were used in a naive Bayes classifier (R e1071). Through fastp at Q25 and MiXCR, TCRdb rebuilt clones from the public reads, retaining in-frame beta chains. Every CDR3 protein is listed once, alongside the most common genes and DNA of its rows. The V and J calls here are based on TCRdb, not the publication. This sample is represented by about 560,000 distinct CDR3 sequences; over 15% of them were singletons. Around 19% of the sample is in the top ten clones.

Graves' hyperthyroidism was defined as stable when no progression to ophthalmopathy occurred over 18 months of follow-up. Hyperthyroidism patients were aged 18 to 65 years and newly diagnosed, with disease duration of less than 2 months. Patients with uncontrolled infections, other autoimmune diseases, pregnancy or lactation were excluded. Diagnoses were established on the basis of clinical symptoms, serum thyroxine and TRAb, thyroid ultrasound, and orbital computed tomography. PBMCs were isolated from about 10 ml of fresh peripheral blood by Ficoll-Paque density gradient centrifugation. Trizol reagent was used to extract total RNA, and RNA quality was then checked on an Agilent 2100 Bioanalyzer. From its cysteine to its phenylalanine, the CDR3 spans 12 amino acids. The DNA shown is the 36-base CDR3, in frame from base 1. For CDR1 and CDR2, the germline V gene (reference sequence) lists LNHDA and SQIVND. The junction shows trimming of 3 bases on V and 3 bases on J, plus 5 bases between the germline ends.

What the study reported, not specific to this receptor: Sample size was not statistically predetermined, and blinding of investigators to group allocation was not performed. A model built on a 13 V-J signature distinguished ophthalmopathy from stable hyperthyroidism, reaching over 85% sensitivity and around 81% specificity in cross-validation and 80%/75% in testing. During validation, the model predicted progression to ophthalmopathy a median of about 5.9 months ahead of onset, with almost 71% sensitivity and 72% to 85% specificity. Most expanded thyroid clonotypes (frequency above 0.001) were also detected in blood, a finding suggesting that blood repertoires may reflect thyroid immune responses.

Sequenced input: blood. The TCR sequence derives from a woman aged 18 to 35 with Graves' hyperthyroidism. The chain couples TRBV19 to TRBJ1-1; the D gene identity is not certain. The DNA sequence is as follows: TGTGCCAGTAGTATCGGATACACTGAAGCTTTCTTT. It translates as CASSIGYTEAFF.